These 18 T cell receptor beta chains were sequenced from one sample in a study of T-cell memory formation after mild COVID-19. TCRdb analysed the 5' RACE reads with MiXCR anew, one entry per CDR3 protein. This sample has hundreds of thousands of distinct CDR3 sequences, with less than 25% found just once. The sequencing input was PBMCs or a T cell subset sorted from them (not recorded which). These receptors all come from an adult woman who had mild COVID-19 (a few samples of this study predate the infection). Cell type and time point are not known.

This clonotype was counted a single time. This rearrangement joins TRBV7-9 to TRBJ1-2; tentative D call: TRBD1 (6 bases). There are 14 residues in the CDR3. V lost 2 bases and J lost 8, with 15 bases in between. Germline CDR1 reads SEHNR; CDR2 reads FQNEAQ (reference sequence). CDR3 DNA sequence: TGTGCCAGCAGCTTAACCGGGACAATTTACGGCTACACCTTC. Protein sequence: CASSLTGTIYGYTF. Supplemented by reference TRBV7-9 and TRBJ1-2, the full variable domain reads DTGVSQNPRHKITKRGQNVTFRCDPISEHNRLYWYRQTLGQGPEFLTYFQNEAQLEKSRLLSDRFSAERPKGSFSTLEIQRTEQGDSAMYLCASSLTGTIYGYTFGSGTRLTVV.

This clonotype was found a few times. The genes are TRBV24-1 and TRBJ2-3, with TRBD2 matching 13 bases. Germline V CDR1 and CDR2: KGHDR, SFDVKD. Trimming took 0 bases from V and 3 from J; bases not matched to a gene: 5. The CDR3 is made up of 18 amino acids. Written as DNA, the CDR3 is TGTGCCACCAGTGATTTGCCGGGACTAGCGGGAAGAACAGATACGCAGTATTTT. As protein: CATSDLPGLAGRTDTQYF.

This clonotype was picked up many times. The chain uses TRBV12-3 or TRBV12-4 and TRBJ2-5, with D unclear. V was shortened by 0 bases and J by 2 bases, with 10 bases between the two germline ends. The CDR3 covers 15 residues. CDR3 sequence reads: CASSLAPSIQETQYF. The CDR3 DNA sequence: TGTGCCAGCAGTTTAGCTCCCAGCATTCAAGAGACCCAGTACTTC.

This sequence joins TRBV27 and TRBJ1-1, with a weak D call TRBD1 (5 bases). The V end lost 5 bases, the J end lost 1 base, and 11 bases lay between the germline ends. The CDR3 loop spans 14 amino acids. Germline V CDR1 and CDR2: MNHEY, SMNVEV (reference sequence). Here the CDR3 reads CASSKGGTNTEAFF. CDR3 sequence (DNA): TGTGCCAGCAGTAAAGGAGGGACGAACACTGAAGCTTTCTTT.

The CDR3 DNA reads TGTGCCAGCAGTTCTCCTATTCTTACAGGGGGCGTTGAAGCTTTCTTT. This encodes CASSSPILTGGVEAFF. The V call is TRBV6-5, the J call TRBJ1-1; 9 nucleotides agree with TRBD1. This CDR3 comprises 16 residues. Germline-derived CDR1 and CDR2 are MNHEY and SVGAGI. With V trimmed by 4 bases and J by 7 bases, 13 bases remained unmatched.

V and J are TRBV15 and TRBJ2-6; D gene uncertain. Trimming pared 4 bases from V and 0 bases from J, leaving 10 bases between. The V gene's germline CDR1 is LNHNV and CDR2 YYDKDF (reference sequence). The CDR3 covers 16 residues. The CDR3 nucleotides are TGTGCCACCAGCAACAGACCCAGCTCTGGGGCCAACGTCCTGACTTTC. The encoded protein is CATSNRPSSGANVLTF.

The chain couples TRBV7-2 to TRBJ2-5; unclear D gene. Trimming shortened V by 1 base and J by 8 bases, and 5 bases separated the two germline ends. The CDR3 runs to 11 residues. Germline CDR1 SGHTA, CDR2 FQGNSA. The DNA for the CDR3 is TGTGCCAGCAGCTTAGAGTTTACCCAGTACTTC. Amino acid sequence: CASSLEFTQYF.

The V gene is TRBV20-1, the J gene TRBJ1-4, with TRBD1 identical over 7 bases. This CDR3 contains 15 residues. V lost 4 bases and J lost 6; bases outside the gene matches: 11. Germline V gives CDR1 DFQATT, CDR2 SNEGSKA (reference sequence). CDR3 loop: CSAISSGDSDEKLFF. CDR3 coding DNA: TGCAGTGCTATCTCGTCCGGGGACAGCGATGAAAAACTGTTTTTT.

The count of this clonotype is one. The chain is built from TRBV30 and TRBJ2-5; 11 bases match TRBD2. Trimming removed 0 bases from V and 5 bases from J; junction bases left unmatched: 5. Germline V CDR1 and CDR2: GTSNPN, SVGIG (reference sequence). The length of the CDR3 is 15 residues. The CDR3 DNA reads TGTGCCTGGAGTGTAGAACTAGCGGGGGTGGAGACCCAGTACTTC. Its protein product is CAWSVELAGVETQYF.

V gene TRBV14 combines with J gene TRBJ2-2; 7 nucleotides line up with TRBD2. V was pared by 1 base and J by 3 bases, with 8 bases of the junction left unmatched. Germline CDR1 and CDR2: SGHDN and FVKESK. The CDR3 contains 17 residues. The CDR3, as DNA: TGTGCCAGCAGCCAAGGTCTCCTAGCGGAATACACCGGGGAGCTGTTTTTT. This codes for CASSQGLLAEYTGELFF.

This clonotype was recorded at least ten times. The chain has TRBV7-2 and TRBJ2-5; D is ambiguous. V shed 5 bases and J shed 4 bases, with 11 bases lying between them. This CDR3 is built from 13 residues. The germline CDR1 and CDR2 sequences are SGHTA and FQGNSA. The CDR3 DNA follows: TGTGCCAGCAGCCGCCCCGTGCTAGAGACCCAGTACTTC. This encodes CASSRPVLETQYF. Full variable domain (rest looked up from reference TRBV7-2 and TRBJ2-5): GAGVSQSPSNKVTEKGKDVELRCDPISGHTALYWYRQSLGQGLEFLIYFQGNSAPDKSGLPSDRFSAERTGGSVSTLTIQRTQQEDSAVYLCASSRPVLETQYFGPGTRLLVL.

The chain has TRBV9 and TRBJ2-5, with D tentatively TRBD1 (6 bases). The CDR3 covers 13 residues. The V and J ends lost 1 base and 5 bases respectively, with 9 bases between them. Germline assignment: CDR1 SGDLS and CDR2 YYNGEE. Here the CDR3 DNA reads TGTGCCAGCAGCGTAAATAGGGGGGAGACCCAGTACTTC. Protein sequence: CASSVNRGETQYF.

This clonotype has just a few counts. The genes are TRBV7-6 and TRBJ2-7; TRBD1 is a possible D gene (6 bases). V was cut by 4 bases and J by 5 bases, with 21 bases left in between. This CDR3 contains 16 residues. Germline V gene sequence: CDR1 SGHVS, CDR2 FNYEAQ. As DNA, the CDR3 is TGTGCCAGCAGCTCACGATACAATTTGGGGGCGGACGAGCAGTACTTC. It is translated as CASSSRYNLGADEQYF.

This clonotype has at least ten counts. The chain is built from TRBV9 and TRBJ2-7, with D perhaps TRBD1 (6 bases). This CDR3 region has 14 residues. V lost 4 bases and J lost 1, with 12 bases in between. The germline V gene has CDR1 SGDLS and CDR2 YYNGEE. The CDR3 loop is CASSPHRESYEQYF. Here the CDR3 DNA reads TGTGCCAGCAGCCCCCACAGGGAATCCTACGAGCAGTACTTC.

This chain uses TRBV27 with TRBJ1-5, with D perhaps matching TRBD1 (6 bases). This CDR3 comprises 13 residues. The germline CDR1 and CDR2 sequences are MNHEY and SMNVEV (reference sequence). Between the trimmed V and J ends, which lost 7 bases and 6 bases, there was a span of 13 bases. The CDR3 DNA reads as TGTGCCAGCACTTACAGGGTAGGTCAGCCCCAGCATTTT. Protein sequence: CASTYRVGQPQHF.

This clonotype appeared a few times. The V call is TRBV15, the J call TRBJ1-1; possible D gene TRBD1, 6 bases. The germline gives CDR1 LNHNV, CDR2 YYDKDF (reference sequence). The CDR3 spans 15 residues. V was shortened by 0 bases and J by 4 bases, with 12 bases between the two germline ends. CDR3 DNA sequence: TGTGCCACCAGCAGAGATCGGGGGCCGGGCACTGAAGCTTTCTTT. The encoded protein is CATSRDRGPGTEAFF.

This clonotype was recorded a few times. The rearrangement joins TRBV29-1 to TRBJ1-3; unclear D gene. V lost 6 bases to trimming and J lost 0 bases, with 9 bases between them. The CDR3 extends over 13 amino acids. Germline V gene sequence: CDR1 SQVTM, CDR2 ANQGSEA. This chain's CDR3 is CSVLELSGNTIYF. The CDR3 nucleotides read TGCAGCGTCCTCGAGCTCTCTGGAAACACCATATATTTT.

V gene TRBV12-3 or TRBV12-4 combines with J gene TRBJ1-5; D uncertain. There are 14 residues in the CDR3. V shed 1 base and J shed 4 bases, with 8 bases lying between them. In DNA, the CDR3 is TGTGCCAGCAGTTTAGGCCCAACTAATCAGCCCCAGCATTTT. This translates into CASSLGPTNQPQHF.